The entry below describes one T cell receptor (beta chain). These data are taken from a study of cytomegalovirus exposure and HLA in healthy donors. Study as a whole: In a later analysis, it was reported that the 120 or so validation repertoires had been produced on the same platform as the 500 to 850 repertoires belonging to the first cohort.

The donors were part of the validation cohort, which consisted of 120 subjects and was separate from the first cohort of 666 subjects. The CDR3 spans 14 residues. In germline, CDR1 is SGHTA, CDR2 FQGNSA. V lost 4 bases and J lost 2, with 11 bases in between. The repertoire was sequenced with immunoSEQ multiplex PCR; TCRdb's copy has only in-frame clones and lacks some. This sample has 50,000 to 65,000 clones; about nine tenths occur once, and the top ten carry about 8.8%. The chain links TRBV7-2 to TRBJ1-1, with D possibly matching TRBD1 (5 bases). Source material: PBMCs. This clonotype was obtained from a woman between 18 and 29 years old in good health and CMV-seropositive. The CDR3 loop is CASSSYRSNTEAFF. For the CDR3, the DNA is TGTGCCAGCAGCTCTTACAGGAGTAACACTGAAGCTTTCTTT.